This TCR beta chain was identified during a study of CD8+ T cells in alopecia areata. This CDR3 is built from 10 residues. V was cut by 5 bases and J by 9 bases, with 8 bases left in between. Per germline, CDR1 SQVTM and CDR2 ANQGSEA. Researchers gathered lesional scalp punch biopsies and peripheral blood from patients with alopecia areata. Reverse transcribed after extraction, RNA yielded cDNA as the sequencing template. TCRdb keeps only in-frame clones here, not all; method: immunoSEQ multiplex PCR. The repertoire holds more than 95,000 clones, around 45% seen once, with approximately 1.5% in the top ten.

Sequencing input: CD4+ T cells sorted from blood. The chain is built from TRBV29-1 and TRBJ2-1; D remains unclear. The TCR originated in a human donor with alopecia areata. The DNA for the CDR3 is TGCAGCGTTAAACGACTTGAGCAGTTCTTC. Its protein is CSVKRLEQFF.